These 25 T cell receptor beta chains were sequenced from one sample in a study of blood T cell repertoires in COVID-19. TCRdb's copy holds only in-frame clones and misses some; the assay was immunoSEQ multiplex PCR. The sample yields about 120,000 clones, 82% seen once. The sequenced sample consisted of peripheral blood. The source is a human donor in a cohort sampled during active COVID-19.

The rearrangement links TRBV3-1 (or the pseudogene TRBV3-2) to TRBJ1-5, with 7 bases that match TRBD1. The germline V gene has CDR1 LGHDT and CDR2 YNNKEL (reference sequence). After removal of 3 bases from V and 5 bases from J, the junction contained 4 bases not matched to a gene. The CDR3 sequence is 14 residues long. DNA for the CDR3: TGTGCCAGCAGCCACACAGGGGTCTATCAGCCCCAGCATTTT. Amino acid sequence: CASSHTGVYQPQHF.

This chain joins TRBV18 and TRBJ2-5; 9 bases map to TRBD1. This CDR3 has 17 residues. The trim removed 3 bases at V and 2 bases at J, leaving 10 bases unmatched. Germline V gene lookup returns CDR1 KGHSH and CDR2 LQKENI. The chain's CDR3 is CASSPRPGTGLQETQYF. CDR3 bases: TGTGCCAGCTCACCCCGGCCCGGGACAGGGTTGCAAGAGACCCAGTACTTC.

The genes are TRBV12-3 or TRBV12-4 and TRBJ1-1; D is undetermined. Trimming removed 5 bases from V and 2 bases from J, with 9 bases in between. The CDR3 contains 13 residues. The CDR3 here is CASSAGFNTEAFF. The DNA of the CDR3 is TGTGCCAGCAGTGCAGGATTCAACACTGAAGCTTTCTTT.

Only a few counts were recorded for this clone. This sequence joins TRBV9 and TRBJ1-2; 7 nucleotides match TRBD1. Trimming removed 0 bases from V and 7 bases from J; junction bases left unmatched: 9. CDR1 and CDR2 (germline): SGDLS, YYNGEE. The CDR3 is made up of 15 amino acids. As DNA, the CDR3 is TGTGCCAGCAGCGTAGCGGCAGGGACAGAGGGTGGCTACACCTTC. This gives the protein CASSVAAGTEGGYTF.

The J gene is TRBJ2-1, the V gene TRBV7-8, with 7 bases that match TRBD1. This CDR3 has 15 residues. Germline V gives CDR1 SGHVS, CDR2 FQNEAQ. The V gene end was trimmed by 5 bases and the J gene end by 6 bases; junction bases not matched to a gene: 10. The CDR3 sequence is CASSPRGQVINEQFF. The CDR3, as DNA: TGTGCCAGCAGCCCTCGTGGACAGGTTATCAATGAGCAGTTCTTC.

The J gene is TRBJ1-1, the V gene TRBV19; D is possibly TRBD1 (6 bases). Germline V gene data show CDR1 as LNHDA and CDR2 as SQIVND (reference sequence). Trimming took off 6 bases at V and 4 bases at J, with 18 bases between the two ends. There are 15 residues in the CDR3. CDR3 residues: CASSPTGGLGTEAFF. CDR3 nucleotide sequence: TGTGCCAGTAGCCCCACGGGGGGGCTGGGCACTGAAGCTTTCTTT.

The V and J genes are TRBV5-1 and TRBJ2-5, with D possibly being TRBD1 (5 bases). The CDR3 is 15 residues long. The germline CDR1 and CDR2 sequences are SGHRS and YFSETQ. V gave up 0 bases and J gave up 4 bases, with 13 bases separating them. For the CDR3, the DNA is TGCGCCAGCAGCTTGGACGTTCAGGGTCCAGAGACCCAGTACTTC. Amino acid sequence: CASSLDVQGPETQYF. The whole variable domain, filled in from reference TRBV5-1 and TRBJ2-5, reads KAGVTQTPRYLIKTRGQQVTLSCSPISGHRSVSWYQQTPGQGLQFLFEYFSETQRNKGNFPGRFSGRQFSNSRSEMNVSTLELGDSALYLCASSLDVQGPETQYFGPGTRLLVL.

This clone has only one observation. The chain is built from TRBV21-1 and TRBJ2-5; the table assigns TRBD2, which was not confirmed against the DNA. TRBV21-1 is a pseudogene. This CDR3 region has 13 residues. The CDR3 reads CASSKSGYETQYF. For the CDR3, the DNA is TGTGCCAGCAGCAAATCCGGTTACGAGACCCAGTACTTC.

This chain links TRBV6-2 or TRBV6-3 with TRBJ2-3; possible D gene TRBD1, 5 bases. This CDR3 contains 14 residues. Trimming removed 2 bases from V and 5 bases from J, with 11 bases in between. Germline CDR1 reads MNHEY; CDR2 reads SVGEGT. The chain's CDR3 is CASSYDSPRDTQYF. The CDR3 DNA follows: TGTGCCAGCAGTTACGACAGCCCACGAGATACGCAGTATTTT.

V usage is TRBV7-9 and J usage is TRBJ2-2, with 7 nucleotides matching TRBD1. The germline CDR1 and CDR2 sequences are SEHNR and FQNEAQ (reference sequence). This CDR3 comprises 15 residues. V gave up 4 bases and J gave up 5 bases; unmatched junction bases: 7. CDR3 in DNA: TGTGCCAGCAGCTCGACAGGGATCGGGACCGGGGAGCTGTTTTTT. It yields the protein CASSSTGIGTGELFF.

The rearrangement links TRBV6-5 to TRBJ2-3; D is perhaps TRBD1 (5 bases). Germline V CDR1 and CDR2: MNHEY, SVGAGI. V was pared by 6 bases and J by 3 bases, with 13 bases between. This CDR3 comprises 14 residues. In DNA, the CDR3 is TGTGCCAGCAGGACAGTGTTCGTTACAGATACGCAGTATTTT. Translated: CASRTVFVTDTQYF.

The chain links TRBV28 to TRBJ1-5; 7 positions match TRBD1. After removal of 5 bases from V and 6 bases from J, the junction contained 4 bases not matched to a gene. The CDR3 spans 13 residues. The V gene's germline CDR1 is MDHEN and CDR2 SYDVKM. DNA for the CDR3: TGTGCCAGCAGTACAGGGGTGGGTCAGCCCCAGCATTTT. It translates to CASSTGVGQPQHF.

The V gene is TRBV12-5, the J gene TRBJ2-7, with D possibly TRBD1 on 6 matching bases. This CDR3 spans 17 amino acids. Trimming removed 2 bases at V and 0 bases at J, with 17 bases between. Germline V gene sequence: CDR1 LGHNT, CDR2 FRNRAP. The CDR3 DNA is TGTGCTAGTGGTTTGTCAGGGGCGAGTCCCCTCTCCTACGAGCAGTACTTC. Translation: CASGLSGASPLSYEQYF.

The chain joins TRBV18 to TRBJ2-7; 9 bases line up with TRBD2. The CDR3 has 14 residues. V lost 2 bases, J lost 4 bases, and 3 bases stayed unmatched. Germline V gene sequence: CDR1 KGHSH, CDR2 LQKENI. The CDR3 reads CASSPAGGLYEQYF. DNA for the CDR3: TGTGCCAGCTCACCAGCGGGGGGGCTTTACGAGCAGTACTTC. The complete variable domain, with remaining parts taken from reference TRBV18 and TRBJ2-7, reads NAGVMQNPRHLVRRRGQEARLRCSPMKGHSHVYWYRQLPEEGLKFMVYLQKENIIDESGMPKERFSAEFPKEGPSILRIQQVVRGDSAAYFCASSPAGGLYEQYFGPGTRLTVT.

This chain uses TRBV28 with TRBJ2-3; 10 bases agree with TRBD1. Per the germline V gene, CDR1 is MDHEN and CDR2 is SYDVKM. The CDR3 consists of 15 residues. The V gene end was trimmed by 5 bases and the J gene end by 5 bases; junction bases not matched to a gene: 7. CDR3 protein: CASSPGTGVVDTQYF. The DNA for the CDR3 is TGTGCCAGCAGTCCCGGGACAGGGGTTGTAGATACGCAGTATTTT. The complete variable domain, with remaining parts taken from reference TRBV28 and TRBJ2-3, reads DVKVTQSSRYLVKRTGEKVFLECVQDMDHENMFWYRQDPGLGLRLIYFSYDVKMKEKGDIPEGYSVSREKKERFSLILESASTNQTSMYLCASSPGTGVVDTQYFGPGTRLTVL.

This chain connects TRBV5-4 to TRBJ1-2; TRBD1 matches 7 bases. CDR1 SGHNT and CDR2 YYREEE come from the germline V gene (reference sequence). CDR3 length: 13 amino acids. V dropped 2 bases and J dropped 6; count of bases not matched to a gene: 4. The CDR3 reads CASSLQGSDGYTF. The CDR3, as DNA: TGTGCCAGCAGCTTACAGGGGTCTGATGGCTACACCTTC.

The chain recombines TRBV5-1 with TRBJ1-1, with 10 bases matching TRBD1. The length of the CDR3 is 15 residues. Germline CDR1 reads SGHRS; CDR2 reads YFSETQ. Trimming removed 0 bases from V and 7 bases from J; junction bases left unmatched: 6. Here the CDR3 DNA reads TGCGCCAGCAGCTTGGAGGGACAGGGGACCCTTGAAGCTTTCTTT. Translation gives CASSLEGQGTLEAFF.

The chain uses TRBV18 and TRBJ1-2; D is uncertain. The germline V and J ends were trimmed by 3 bases and 4 bases, with 15 bases remaining between them. CDR3 length: 15 amino acids. Germline CDR1 and CDR2: KGHSH and LQKENI. The CDR3 nucleotides read TGTGCCAGCTCACCCGAGAGAGGGTTGGGCTATGGCTACACCTTC. It is translated as CASSPERGLGYGYTF.

The chain links TRBV3-1 (or the pseudogene TRBV3-2) to TRBJ1-2, with D tentatively TRBD1 (6 bases). Germline CDR1 LGHDT, CDR2 YNNKEL (reference sequence). The CDR3 totals 13 residues. Between the trimmed V and J ends, which lost 2 bases and 8 bases, there was a span of 12 bases. CDR3 loop: CASSQKGVGGYTF. The CDR3 nucleotides are TGTGCCAGCAGCCAAAAGGGGGTAGGAGGCTACACCTTC.

The V and J genes are TRBV7-2 and TRBJ2-3; 13 bases match TRBD2. Germline V lookup: CDR1 SGHTA, CDR2 FQGNSA. The CDR3 length is 17 residues. The trim removed 5 bases at V and 4 bases at J, leaving 9 bases unmatched. The DNA for the CDR3 is TGTGCCAGCAGCCCTCTACTAGCGGGGGGGTTGGCAGATACGCAGTATTTT. This sequence encodes CASSPLLAGGLADTQYF.

The chain links TRBV2 to TRBJ2-7, with TRBD1 matching over 9 bases. This CDR3 has 13 residues. V lost 4 bases to trimming and J lost 5 bases; unmatched junction nucleotides: 3. The V gene's germline CDR1 is SNHLY and CDR2 FYNNEI. The CDR3 DNA reads as TGTGCCAGCAGTGGGGACAGGGCCAACGAGCAGTACTTC. It translates to CASSGDRANEQYF.

The J gene is TRBJ2-1, the V gene TRBV7-2, with 11 bases matching TRBD2. The CDR3 spans 15 residues. J gave up 4 bases and V 4 bases, and 3 bases lay outside the gene matches. Germline values: CDR1 SGHTA, CDR2 FQGNSA. The CDR3 coding sequence is TGTGCCAGCAGCTCGACTAGCGGGGCGTACAATGAGCAGTTCTTC. The encoded protein is CASSSTSGAYNEQFF.

The chain employs TRBV7-9 and TRBJ2-3; 10 bases map to TRBD2. V shed 1 base, J shed 6 bases, and the junction held 7 bases outside the gene matches. The CDR3 runs to 16 residues. Germline CDR1 reads SEHNR; CDR2 reads FQNEAQ (reference sequence). The CDR3 spells CASSLVLAGVSDTQYF. CDR3 DNA: TGTGCCAGCAGCTTAGTTCTAGCGGGGGTTTCGGATACGCAGTATTTT.

The chain uses TRBV10-2 and TRBJ2-7; D perhaps matches TRBD1 (6 bases). Germline V CDR1 and CDR2: WSHSY, SAAADI. There are 15 residues in the CDR3. Trimming took off 8 bases at V and 0 bases at J, with 17 bases between the two ends. The CDR3 loop reads CASRRGPILSYEQYF. The DNA for the CDR3 is TGCGCCAGCCGCAGGGGCCCCATCCTCTCCTACGAGCAGTACTTC.

This rearrangement joins TRBV4-1 to TRBJ1-2; TRBD1 agrees at 8 bases. The CDR3 spans 16 residues. CDR1 and CDR2 (germline): MGHRA, YSYEKL. J lost 1 base, V lost 6 bases, and 10 bases had no gene match. The CDR3 protein is CASREAGGNLNYGYTF. CDR3 bases: TGCGCCAGCAGAGAGGCAGGGGGCAATCTTAACTATGGCTACACCTTC.